This TCR beta chain is drawn from a study of cytotoxic CD8 clonotypes in ibrutinib-treated CLL. Across the whole study: Recorded responses included about 25 partial and 2 complete; following median approximately 5.5 years, roughly 15 stayed remitted and roughly 12 progressed. Study findings and constraints: The public clonotypes identified were infrequent and showed contraction or stability on treatment.

Here immunoSEQ multiplex PCR was the method, and the copy in TCRdb shows in-frame clones only, minus some. The repertoire holds 40,000 to 60,000 clones, with about half as singletons. As regards this clone: What it binds is unknown.

This clonotype was sampled from a human donor with chronic lymphocytic leukemia. Sequences were derived from PBMCs, sampled after 12 months of ibrutinib treatment.

The CDR3 DNA is TGTGCCAGCTCATCCGGACGGGCGCCAGATACGCAGTATTTT. Protein product: CASSSGRAPDTQYF. The chain combines TRBV18 with TRBJ2-3; D not resolved. CDR1 is KGHSH and CDR2 is LQKENI in the germline V gene. The V and J ends lost 5 bases and 4 bases respectively, with 13 bases between them. This CDR3 comprises 14 residues.